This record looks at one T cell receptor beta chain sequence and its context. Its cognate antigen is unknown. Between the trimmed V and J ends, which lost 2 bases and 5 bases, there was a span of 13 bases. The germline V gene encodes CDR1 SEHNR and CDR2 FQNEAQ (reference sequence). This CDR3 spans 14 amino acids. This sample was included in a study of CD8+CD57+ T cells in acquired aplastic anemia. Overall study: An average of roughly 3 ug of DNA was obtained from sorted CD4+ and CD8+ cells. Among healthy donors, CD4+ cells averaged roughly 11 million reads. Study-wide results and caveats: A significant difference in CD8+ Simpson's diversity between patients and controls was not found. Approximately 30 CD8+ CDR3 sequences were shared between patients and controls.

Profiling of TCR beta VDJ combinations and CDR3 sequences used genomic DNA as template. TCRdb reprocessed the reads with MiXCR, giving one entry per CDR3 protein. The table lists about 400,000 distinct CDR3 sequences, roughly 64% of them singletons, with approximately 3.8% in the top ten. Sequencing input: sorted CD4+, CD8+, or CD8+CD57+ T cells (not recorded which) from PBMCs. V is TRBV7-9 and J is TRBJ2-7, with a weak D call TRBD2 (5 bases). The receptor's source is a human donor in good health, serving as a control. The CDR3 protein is CASSLSGYNNEQYF. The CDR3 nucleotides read TGTGCCAGCAGCTTAAGCGGTTATAACAACGAGCAGTACTTC.